A single T cell receptor beta chain is shown here with its context. There is no known antigen for this receptor. Base qualities were left out, and no much larger clone turns up one base away. This record comes from a study of shared clonotypes between healthy human individuals (TCRdb year 2020). In the study overall: The cohort included three men and a couple of women between 18 and 49 years of age. For each donor, CD4 naive and CD4 memory were each given three plates, CD8 naive was given two plates, and CD8 memory was given one plate. To estimate repertoire size and how much clonotypes are shared between individuals, the study performed deep sequencing of blood TCR repertoires from 4 to 6 healthy adults. To increase sequencing depth and limit assay-specific biases, different laboratories used diverse techniques to prepare libraries and sequence TCR repertoires. Leukapheresis yielded between about 0.9 and 9.5 billion PBMCs per donor.

Broader findings and caveats from the paper: Higher generation probabilities were observed for clonotypes shared by all four sorted-subset donors than for non-shared clonotypes. When a few donors were compared, the shared fraction of clonotypes was around 5.1% for naive CD4, roughly 3.3% for naive CD8, 2.3% for memory CD4, and 0.4% for memory CD8. Even with the large sequencing depth, rarefaction of the sorted-subset datasets indicated that sequencing was incomplete. The genetic and exposure-history diversity represented was limited by the small number of donors. Based on pairwise subsampling, the degree of clonotype sharing among donors was expected to be affected by sequencing depth. Sampling was restricted to blood, and TCR repertoires in tissues likely differ from the TCR repertoires found in blood. Naive subsets generally had larger estimated clonotype richness than memory subsets.

Using the deep immunoSEQ assay, TCR CDR3 regions were amplified from genomic DNA by multiplex PCR. For each cell subset, the extracted genomic DNA was distributed evenly across all wells of several immunoSEQ 96-well plates, and each plate served as one replicate. Each replicate PCR for sorted subsets received 150 to 250 ng genomic DNA, equal to about 29,000 T cell genomes. Purified libraries were quantified with a Qubit 3.0 fluorometer, sized on a Bioanalyzer 2100, and re-quantified with the KAPA Library Quantification kit. Every immunoSEQ 96-well plate was sequenced on a separate single-read 150-cycle Illumina NextSeq 550 flow cell. On the authors' methods: Because only junctional sequences without quality scores were contained in the immunoSEQ output, filtering matching that applied to full-length reads could not be performed. To assign V/J genes and CDR3, sequences were annotated using PyIR, a Python wrapper for IgBLAST v1.9, with IMGT germline references. Reads with weak V/J assignments (E-value above 1e-6), missing CDR3, stop codons, out-of-frame junctions, or ambiguous translated residues were removed. A V3J clonotype was defined by an identical inferred V gene, J gene, and CDR3 amino acid sequence. Percentage overlap between repertoires was calculated by dividing the number of shared unique clonotypes by the size of the smaller repertoire. Richness of each repertoire was evaluated using RTK rarefaction, the Chao1 estimator, and Recon v2.1 estimates of unobserved clonotypes. Generation probabilities were computed with OLGA for all TCRbeta clonotypes obtained by the gDNA method from a few donors. TCRdb obtained this table from immuneACCESS and retained in-frame rearrangements with V and J assigned. These tables miss some clones; where compared with another copy, unresolved V genes account for less than half of the shortfall, and the remainder is unexplained. V, J and clone size were drawn from that table, and D and trimming were deduced from the DNA. The sample includes roughly 2,000,000 clones, with roughly 93% observed a single time. 1.5% to 2% of the sample lies in the top ten.

CDR1 MDHEN and CDR2 SYDVKM are derived from the germline V gene. Clipping removes 8 bases from V and 4 bases from J, with 19 as the unmatched junction base count. Inclusive of the bounding cysteine and phenylalanine, the CDR3 is 17 residues long. Only the CDR3 portion is preserved as DNA: 51 bases, with reading frame beginning at the first base. CD8 naive samples were CD45RO-negative cells positively selected for CCR7, giving a CD45RA+CCR7+ population that excluded TemRA cells. The donors were healthy, HIV-negative adults who had no recently reported acute infections or vaccinations. Every donor was a Caucasian adult living in Nashville, Tennessee, USA. After blood collection by leukapheresis, PBMCs were isolated using Ficoll-Histopaque density gradient centrifugation and then cryopreserved in the vapor phase of liquid nitrogen. Analytical flow cytometry was used to check the purity and quantity of every magnetically sorted T cell population. From each sorted fraction, genomic DNA was isolated and quantified by UV absorbance on a Nanodrop 2000c.

In this chain, TRBV28 is recombined with TRBJ2-7, with 8 middle bases fitting TRBD2. This clonotype was sampled from a man aged 18 to 29 in good health. Some clones in this sample may be carry-over from other donors' samples. Sequenced sample: naive CD8+ T cells from PBMCs. In light of the paper, this sample's cell subset or site label describes: CD45RA+CCR7+. The CDR3 reads CASPPPRAQAGDYEQYF. The DNA sequence is as follows: TGTGCCAGCCCACCGCCACGAGCACAAGCGGGAGATTACGAGCAGTACTTC.